This TCR beta chain was found in a study of early T cells in non-severe SARS-CoV-2 infection. There are many counts of this clonotype. Unique molecular identifier tags were affixed to discrete cDNA molecules. TCRdb re-analysed the 5' RACE reads in MiXCR, keeping a single row per CDR3 protein. The repertoire has about 84,000 distinct CDR3 sequences, around 10% of them found once; the top ten carry roughly 3%. The clonotype comes from an adult who was a healthcare worker with PCR-confirmed SARS-CoV-2 infection or an uninfected control (not recorded which). Sequencing used whole blood.

The CDR3 is CASSSSRGRLYEQYF. The DNA of the CDR3 is TGTGCCAGCAGCTCTAGTAGGGGGAGACTCTACGAGCAGTACTTC. The chain couples TRBV11-2 to TRBJ2-7; tentatively, D is TRBD1 (6 bases). The germline V gene has CDR1 SGHAT and CDR2 FQNNGV. The V end was cut by 4 bases, the J end by 3 bases, with 16 bases between. This CDR3 is 15 amino acids long.